Sequencing of this T cell receptor beta chain was carried out in a study of T cells in Graves' hyperthyroidism and ophthalmopathy. General study points: With a median lead of around 5.9 months before onset, the model predicted ophthalmopathy.

This clonotype was counted ten times or more. The antigen is not known. Researchers amplified the TCR beta CDR3 regions from RNA transcripts. A first-round RT-PCR of the TCR CDR3 used the HTBI primer set. TCRdb passed the multiplex PCR reads through MiXCR, listing each CDR3 protein once. The sample includes roughly 130,000 distinct CDR3 sequences, roughly 23% of them seen just once. Criteria for exclusion of patients were uncontrolled infection, other autoimmune disease, pregnancy or lactation. The TCR comes from a woman aged 45-59 years with Graves' hyperthyroidism that later progressed to Graves' ophthalmopathy. The sequencing input was blood.

The chain's CDR3 is CASSSYWTSGSSYEQYF. Here the CDR3 DNA reads TGTGCCAGCAGTTCCTACTGGACTAGCGGGAGCTCCTACGAGCAGTACTTC. V and J are TRBV28 and TRBJ2-7; TRBD2 agrees at 13 bases. CDR3 length equals 17 residues. Germline CDR1 and CDR2: MDHEN and SYDVKM. The V and J ends lost 4 bases and 0 bases, in that order; junction bases with no gene match: 6.